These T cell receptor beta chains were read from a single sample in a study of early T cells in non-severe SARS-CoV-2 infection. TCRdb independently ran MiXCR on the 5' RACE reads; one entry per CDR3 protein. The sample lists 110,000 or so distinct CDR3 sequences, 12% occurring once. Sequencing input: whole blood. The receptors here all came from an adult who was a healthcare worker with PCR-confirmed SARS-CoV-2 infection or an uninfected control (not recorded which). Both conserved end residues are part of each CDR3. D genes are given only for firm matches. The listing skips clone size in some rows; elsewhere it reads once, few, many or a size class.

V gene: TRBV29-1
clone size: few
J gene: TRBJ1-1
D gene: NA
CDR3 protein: CSVEWGTTPQAFF
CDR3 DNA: TGCAGCGTTGAATGGGGCACCACTCCTCAAGCTTTCTTT

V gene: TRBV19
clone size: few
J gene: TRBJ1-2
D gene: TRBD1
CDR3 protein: CASSPTGGADGYTF
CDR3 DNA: TGTGCCAGTAGCCCAACAGGGGGCGCAGATGGCTACACCTTC

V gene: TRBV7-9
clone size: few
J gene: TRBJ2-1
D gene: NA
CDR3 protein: CASSIEQFF
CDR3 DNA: TGTGCCAGCAGCATAGAGCAGTTCTTC

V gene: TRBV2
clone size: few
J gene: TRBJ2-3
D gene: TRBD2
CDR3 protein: CASRREADTQYF
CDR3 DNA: TGTGCCAGCAGGCGGGAGGCAGATACGCAGTATTTT

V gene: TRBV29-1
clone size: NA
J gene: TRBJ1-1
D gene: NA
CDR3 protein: CSVDPDRLNTEAFF
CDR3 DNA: TGCAGCGTCGACCCGGACAGATTGAACACTGAAGCTTTCTTT

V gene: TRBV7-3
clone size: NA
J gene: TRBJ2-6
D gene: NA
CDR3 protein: CASSLYGSSGANVLTF
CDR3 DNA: TGTGCCAGCAGCTTATACGGGAGCTCTGGGGCCAACGTCCTGACTTTC

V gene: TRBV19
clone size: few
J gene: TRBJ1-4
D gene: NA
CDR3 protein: CASSMLSKREEKLFF
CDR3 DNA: TGTGCCAGTAGTATGTTAAGCAAAAGGGAGGAAAAACTGTTTTTT

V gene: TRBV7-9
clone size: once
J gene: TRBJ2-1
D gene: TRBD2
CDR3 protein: CASSSEAGLPYNEQFF
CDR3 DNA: TGTGCCAGCAGCTCTGAAGCGGGGCTCCCCTACAATGAGCAGTTCTTC

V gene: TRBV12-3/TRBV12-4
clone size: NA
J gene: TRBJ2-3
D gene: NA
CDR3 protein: CASSFTSGTDTQYF
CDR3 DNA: TGTGCCAGCAGTTTTACGAGCGGCACAGATACGCAGTATTTT

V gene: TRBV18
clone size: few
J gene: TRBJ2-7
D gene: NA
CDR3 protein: CASSPPGPTSYEQYF
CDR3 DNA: TGTGCCAGCTCACCACCGGGACCAACCTCCTACGAGCAGTACTTC

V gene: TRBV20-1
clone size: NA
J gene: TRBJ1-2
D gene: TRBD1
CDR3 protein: CSATRTGVYYGYTF
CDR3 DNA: TGCAGTGCTACTAGGACAGGGGTTTACTATGGCTACACCTTC

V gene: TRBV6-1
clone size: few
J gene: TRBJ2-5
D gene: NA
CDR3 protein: CASSRLGETQYF
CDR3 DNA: TGTGCCAGCAGTCGGCTTGGGGAGACCCAGTACTTC

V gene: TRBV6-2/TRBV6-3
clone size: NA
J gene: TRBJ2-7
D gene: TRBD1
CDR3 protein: CASSSLRDSKGAGSAEQYF
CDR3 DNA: TGTGCCAGCAGTTCCCTCCGGGACAGCAAAGGGGCAGGATCGGCCGAGCAGTACTTC

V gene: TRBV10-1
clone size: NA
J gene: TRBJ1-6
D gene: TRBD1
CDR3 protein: CASSRDRGKNSPLHF
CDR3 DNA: TGCGCCAGCAGCAGGGACAGGGGTAAAAATTCACCCCTCCACTTT

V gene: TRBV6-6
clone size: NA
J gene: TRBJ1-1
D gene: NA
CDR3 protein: CASSYTPGGVPEAFF
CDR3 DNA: TGTGCCAGCAGTTACACTCCTGGAGGGGTCCCTGAAGCTTTCTTT

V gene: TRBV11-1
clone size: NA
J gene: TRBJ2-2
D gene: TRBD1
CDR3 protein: CASSQTGTGPGELSF
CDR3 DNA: TGTGCTAGCAGCCAGACTGGGACAGGGCCCGGGGAGCTGTCTTTT

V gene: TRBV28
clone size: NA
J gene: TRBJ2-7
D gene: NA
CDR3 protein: CASSLKWDEQYF
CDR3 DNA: TGTGCCAGCAGTTTAAAATGGGACGAGCAGTACTTC

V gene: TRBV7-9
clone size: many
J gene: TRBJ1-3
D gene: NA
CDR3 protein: CASIPYAGGIDDTIYF
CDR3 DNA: TGTGCCAGCATCCCCTATGCTGGGGGCATTGACGACACCATATATTTT

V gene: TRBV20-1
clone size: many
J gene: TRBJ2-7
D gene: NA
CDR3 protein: CSASQRVSYEQYF
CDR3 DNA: TGCAGTGCTAGTCAGCGGGTCTCCTACGAGCAGTACTTC

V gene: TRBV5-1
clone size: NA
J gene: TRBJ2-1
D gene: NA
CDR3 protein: CASSSGLKVGLADNEQFF
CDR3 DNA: TGCGCCAGCAGCTCAGGCTTAAAAGTCGGACTCGCCGACAATGAGCAGTTCTTC

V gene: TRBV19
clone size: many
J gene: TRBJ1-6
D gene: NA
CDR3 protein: CASSTRHRPGNDRKNSPLHF
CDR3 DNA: TGTGCCAGTAGTACCCGTCACCGGCCCGGGAACGATAGGAAAAATTCACCCCTCCACTTT

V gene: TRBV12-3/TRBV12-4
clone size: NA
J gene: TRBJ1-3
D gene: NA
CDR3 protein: CASSPLGNTIYF
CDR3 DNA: TGTGCCAGCAGTCCCCTAGGAAACACCATATATTTT

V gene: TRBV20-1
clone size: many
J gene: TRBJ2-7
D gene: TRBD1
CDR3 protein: CSARPGGLYEQYF
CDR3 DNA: TGCAGTGCTAGGCCAGGGGGTCTCTACGAGCAGTACTTC

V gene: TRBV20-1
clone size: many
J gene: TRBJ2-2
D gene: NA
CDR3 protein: CSARPGPGELFF
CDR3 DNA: TGCAGTGCTAGACCTGGACCCGGGGAGCTGTTTTTT

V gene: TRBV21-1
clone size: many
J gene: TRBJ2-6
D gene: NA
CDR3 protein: CASSEKYRGSSSGANVLTF
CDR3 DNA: TGTGCCAGCAGCGAGAAATACAGGGGTTCGAGCTCTGGGGCCAACGTCCTGACTTTC

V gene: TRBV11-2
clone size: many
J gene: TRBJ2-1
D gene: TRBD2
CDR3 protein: CASSPGTSGYNEQFF
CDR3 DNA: TGTGCCAGCAGCCCCGGGACTAGCGGTTACAATGAGCAGTTCTTC

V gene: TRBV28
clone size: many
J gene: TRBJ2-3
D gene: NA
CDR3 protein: CASNSVGEYRTDTQYF
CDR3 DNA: TGTGCCAGCAATTCGGTTGGGGAGTACCGTACAGATACGCAGTATTTT